These T cell receptor beta chains were read from a single sample in a study of blood T cell repertoires in COVID-19. Only in-frame clones appear in the TCRdb table, and some are missing; sequencing was by immunoSEQ multiplex PCR. The profile shows 95,000 to 100,000 clones, almost 85% of them singletons. Sequencing was done on a sample of peripheral blood. The origin of the receptors is a man between 65 and 80 years old with acute or convalescent COVID-19. Each CDR3 is given with its conserved first and last residue. Each record gives: D gene, clone size, J gene, CDR3 length, V gene, CDR3 DNA, CDR3 protein. A D gene is named only where the DNA matches it firmly. Size tells how often a clone was seen (once, few, many) or the class of an expanded clone, and some rows leave it out.

TRBD2 . TRBJ2-4 19 TRBV5-6 TGTGCCAGCAGCTCCCCGGGACTAGCGGGAGCAGGTGGCAAAAACATTCAGTACTTC CASSSPGLAGAGGKNIQYF
. . TRBJ2-1 16 TRBV5-5 TGTGCCAGCACTATGACCGGGACACTTACCTACAATGAGCAGTTCTTC CASTMTGTLTYNEQFF
. . TRBJ2-6 15 TRBV6-1 TGTGCCAGCAGTGAAGAAAGGGGCTCGGCCAACGTCCTGACTTTC CASSEERGSANVLTF
TRBD1 . TRBJ2-1 15 TRBV5-1 TGCGCCAGCAGGTCCACAGGGGGCGCCTTGAATGAGCAGTTCTTC CASRSTGGALNEQFF
TRBD2 . TRBJ2-5 18 TRBV5-1 TGCGCCAGCAGCTTCTCCGGGACTAGCGGGAGCGTTCGAGAGACCCAGTACTTC CASSFSGTSGSVRETQYF
TRBD1 . TRBJ1-2 17 TRBV6-1 TGTGCCAGCAGCGAAGACTATCAGGCAGGGGGCCACTATGGCTACACCTTC CASSEDYQAGGHYGYTF
TRBD2 . TRBJ2-1 16 TRBV10-3 TGTGCCATCAGTGGAAAAACTAGCGGGCCTTACAATGAGCAGTTCTTC CAISGKTSGPYNEQFF
TRBD1 . TRBJ2-7 14 TRBV28 TGTGCCAGCAGCCCGGGACAGCTCTCCTACGAGCAGTACTTC CASSPGQLSYEQYF
TRBD2 . TRBJ2-3 15 TRBV28 TGTGCCAGCAGCCTAGCGGCCTTAGCATCAGATACGCAGTATTTT CASSLAALASDTQYF
TRBD1 . TRBJ1-3 16 TRBV9 TGTGCCAGCAGCGCAGTAGGACAGGGCAAGGAGGGCACCATATATTTT CASSAVGQGKEGTIYF
TRBD1 . TRBJ1-1 14 TRBV9 TGTGCCAGCAGCCCCCGACAGGGTAGGACTGAAGCTTTCTTT CASSPRQGRTEAFF
. . TRBJ2-1 14 TRBV28 TGTGCCAGCAGTTTAAGCCCAGGGTTGGATGAGCAGTTCTTC CASSLSPGLDEQFF
. . TRBJ2-7 17 TRBV7-9 TGTGCCAGCAGCCCAATCAATAGCGGAAGGAGGCAATACGAGCAGTACTTC CASSPINSGRRQYEQYF
. few TRBJ1-2 14 TRBV18 TGTGCCAGCTCACTCGGTACCGACAGCTATGGCTACACCTTC CASSLGTDSYGYTF
. . TRBJ1-1 15 TRBV7-9 TGTGCCAGCAGCTTAGGAGAGGCTGCGAACACTGAAGCTTTCTTT CASSLGEAANTEAFF
. . TRBJ2-2 15 TRBV19 TGTGCCAGTAGTATAGCGGGGGCGAACACCGGGGAGCTGTTTTTT CASSIAGANTGELFF
TRBD2 few TRBJ2-1 15 TRBV3-1/TRBV3-2 TGTGCCAGTGGGGGGAAGCGGGGATCCTCAGGTGAGCAGTTCTTC CASGGKRGSSGEQFF
. . TRBJ1-5 15 TRBV7-9 TGTGCCAGCAGCTTAGAGGGGCACCTCAATCAGCCCCAGCATTTT CASSLEGHLNQPQHF
TRBD1 . TRBJ1-1 13 TRBV6-5 TGTGCCAGCGTTCTGACAGGGGGAACTGAAGCTTTCTTT CASVLTGGTEAFF
. once TRBJ1-4 14 TRBV24-1 TGTGCCACCAGTGACGGACAGCTTAATGAAAAACTGTTTTTT CATSDGQLNEKLFF
. once TRBJ1-1 14 TRBV7-9 TGTGCCAGCAGCTTATTACCGAGGAACACTGAAGCTTTCTTT CASSLLPRNTEAFF
TRBD2 few TRBJ2-2 14 TRBV29-1 TGCAGCGTTGGTCTAGCGGGAGAACCCGGGGAGCTGTTTTTT CSVGLAGEPGELFF
TRBD2 . TRBJ2-3 16 TRBV4-1 TGCGCCAGCAGCCAAGGGACTAGCGGGGACACAGATACGCAGTATTTT CASSQGTSGDTDTQYF
TRBD1 . TRBJ1-2 14 TRBV2 TGTGCCAGCAGACTGGACAGGGGCAAGGGTGGCTACACCTTC CASRLDRGKGGYTF
TRBD1 . TRBJ2-1 14 TRBV20-1 TGCAGTGCTAGTATCGGCCAGGGGGCACGGGAGCAGTTCTTC CSASIGQGAREQFF
. . TRBJ1-1 14 TRBV6-5 TGTGCCACTTACCGGGACACATCGAACACTGAAGCTTTCTTT CATYRDTSNTEAFF
. once TRBJ2-3 18 TRBV7-9 TGTGCCAGCAGCTTGACTCCAGGGAAGGCCACAGGAAGAGATACGCAGTATTTT CASSLTPGKATGRDTQYF
. . TRBJ1-2 13 TRBV19 TGTGCCAGTAACCTGGACAAGGATTATGGCTACACCTTC CASNLDKDYGYTF
. . TRBJ2-3 15 TRBV2 TGTGCCAGCAGTGAGGAGGTGACGATGACAGATACGCAGTATTTT CASSEEVTMTDTQYF
. . TRBJ2-1 15 TRBV3-1/TRBV3-2 TGTGCCAGCAGCCAAGGCTACCCTACCTACAATGAGCAGTTCTTC CASSQGYPTYNEQFF
TRBD2 . TRBJ2-3 14 TRBV29-1 TGCAGCGTTGTGACTAGCGGGAGCACAGATACGCAGTATTTT CSVVTSGSTDTQYF
TRBD1 . TRBJ1-5 15 TRBV10-3 TGTGCCATCAGTGCTGGGACAGGGAGTATACAGCCCCAGCATTTT CAISAGTGSIQPQHF
TRBD1 . TRBJ1-2 15 TRBV4-2 TGTGCCAGCAGCCTTCACTCGACAGGGGGCTATGGCTACACCTTC CASSLHSTGGYGYTF
. . TRBJ1-1 15 TRBV9 TGTGCCAGCAGCTTATCACGAGAGGGGAACACTGAAGCTTTCTTT CASSLSREGNTEAFF
. . TRBJ1-4 16 TRBV7-9 TGTGCCAGCAGCTTAGCGCTAGTCGCAACTAATGAAAAACTGTTTTTT CASSLALVATNEKLFF
TRBD2 . TRBJ2-7 14 TRBV5-1 TGCGCCAGCAGCTTGGCTAGCGGAACCTACGAGCAGTACTTC CASSLASGTYEQYF
TRBD2 many TRBJ2-3 15 TRBV19 TGTGCCAGTAGTACAATAGCGGGGGGGAGGGATACGCAGTATTTT CASSTIAGGRDTQYF